This T cell receptor beta chain was profiled in a study of shared clonotypes between healthy human individuals. TCRdb keeps only in-frame clones here, not all; method: immunoSEQ multiplex PCR. The sample has 2 million to 2.5 million clones; around 93% are singletons. Notes on this clone: Its antigen is as yet unknown.

Notes on the study in general: In contrast to clonotypes shared by all four donors, non-shared clonotypes had lower generation probabilities.

Germline V gene lookup returns CDR1 SGHAT and CDR2 FQNNGV. V gave up 5 bases and J gave up 12 bases, with 14 bases separating them. The CDR3 loop spans 11 amino acids. Material for sequencing was naive CD4+ T cells from PBMCs. Subset specified: CD45RA+ positively selected. This clonotype was sampled from a man younger than 35 in good health. Some clones in this sample may be carry-over from other donors' samples. This rearrangement joins TRBV11-2 to TRBJ2-7; no definite D call. This CDR3 is CASSLGPRVYF. DNA for the CDR3: TGTGCCAGCAGCCTCGGGCCACGCGTGTACTTC.